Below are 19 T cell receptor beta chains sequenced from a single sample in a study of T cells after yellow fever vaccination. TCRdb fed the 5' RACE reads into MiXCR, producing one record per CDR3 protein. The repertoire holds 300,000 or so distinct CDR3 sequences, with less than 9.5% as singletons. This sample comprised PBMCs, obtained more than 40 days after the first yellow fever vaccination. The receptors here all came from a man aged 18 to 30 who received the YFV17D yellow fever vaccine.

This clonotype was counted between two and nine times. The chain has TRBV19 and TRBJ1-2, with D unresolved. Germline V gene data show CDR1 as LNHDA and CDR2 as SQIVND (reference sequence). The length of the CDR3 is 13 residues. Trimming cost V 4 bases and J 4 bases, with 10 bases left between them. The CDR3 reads CASSSGWSYGYTF. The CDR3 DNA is TGTGCCAGTAGTAGCGGCTGGAGCTATGGCTACACCTTC.

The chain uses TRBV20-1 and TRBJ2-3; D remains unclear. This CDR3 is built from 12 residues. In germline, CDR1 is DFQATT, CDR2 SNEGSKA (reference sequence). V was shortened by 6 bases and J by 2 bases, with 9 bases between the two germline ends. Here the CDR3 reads CSAPGTTDTQYF. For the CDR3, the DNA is TGCAGTGCGCCTGGTACCACAGATACGCAGTATTTT.

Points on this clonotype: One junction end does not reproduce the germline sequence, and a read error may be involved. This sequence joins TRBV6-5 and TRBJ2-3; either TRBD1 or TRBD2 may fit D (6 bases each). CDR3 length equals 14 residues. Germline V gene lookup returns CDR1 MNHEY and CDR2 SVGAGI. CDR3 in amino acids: CASTWGETGLNTDF. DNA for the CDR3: TGTGCCAGCACTTGGGGGGAAACAGGGCTCAATACCGATTTT.

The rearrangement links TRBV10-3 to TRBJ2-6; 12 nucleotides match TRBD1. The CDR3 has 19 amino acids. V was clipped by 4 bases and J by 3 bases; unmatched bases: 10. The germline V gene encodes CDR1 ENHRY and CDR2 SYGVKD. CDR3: CAISVRPGQGASGANVLTF. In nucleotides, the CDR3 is TGTGCCATCAGTGTTCGCCCGGGACAGGGGGCAAGTGGGGCCAACGTCCTGACTTTC.

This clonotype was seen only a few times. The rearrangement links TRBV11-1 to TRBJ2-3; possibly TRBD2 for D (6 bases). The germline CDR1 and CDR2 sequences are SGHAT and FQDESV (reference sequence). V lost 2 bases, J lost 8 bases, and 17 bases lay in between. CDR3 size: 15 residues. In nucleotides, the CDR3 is TGTGCCAGCAGCTTACGGGGCTCGATGGGAGGTACGCAGTATTTT. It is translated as CASSLRGSMGGTQYF.

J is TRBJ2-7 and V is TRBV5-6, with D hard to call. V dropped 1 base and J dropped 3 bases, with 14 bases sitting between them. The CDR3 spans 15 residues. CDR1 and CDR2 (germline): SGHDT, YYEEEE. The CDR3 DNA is TGTGCCAGCAGCTTGACGTACAGTTCTCTCTACGAGCAGTACTTC. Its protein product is CASSLTYSSLYEQYF.

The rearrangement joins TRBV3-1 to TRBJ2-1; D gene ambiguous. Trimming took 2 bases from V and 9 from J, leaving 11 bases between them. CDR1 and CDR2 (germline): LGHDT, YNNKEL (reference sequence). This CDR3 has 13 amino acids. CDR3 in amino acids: CASSQFLSAEQFF. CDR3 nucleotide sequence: TGTGCCAGCAGCCAATTCCTATCGGCTGAGCAGTTCTTC.

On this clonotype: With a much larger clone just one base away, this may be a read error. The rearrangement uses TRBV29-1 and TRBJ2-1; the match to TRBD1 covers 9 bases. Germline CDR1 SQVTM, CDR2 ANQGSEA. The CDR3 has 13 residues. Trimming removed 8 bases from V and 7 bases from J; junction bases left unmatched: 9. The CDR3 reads CSTGQGTLNEQFF. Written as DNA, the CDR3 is TGCAGCACAGGACAGGGGACATTGAATGAGCAGTTCTTC.

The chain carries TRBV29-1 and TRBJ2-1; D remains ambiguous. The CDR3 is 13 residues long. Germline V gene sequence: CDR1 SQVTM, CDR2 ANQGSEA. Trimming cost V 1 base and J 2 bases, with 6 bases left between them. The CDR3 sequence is CSVEAGAYNEQFF. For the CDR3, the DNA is TGCAGCGTTGAAGCTGGGGCCTACAATGAGCAGTTCTTC.

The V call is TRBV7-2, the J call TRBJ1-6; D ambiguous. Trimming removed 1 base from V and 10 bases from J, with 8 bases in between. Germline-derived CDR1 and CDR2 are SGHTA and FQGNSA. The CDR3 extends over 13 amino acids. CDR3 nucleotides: TGTGCCAGCAGCTTAGAGGGCCCCTCACCCCTCCACTTT. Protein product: CASSLEGPSPLHF.

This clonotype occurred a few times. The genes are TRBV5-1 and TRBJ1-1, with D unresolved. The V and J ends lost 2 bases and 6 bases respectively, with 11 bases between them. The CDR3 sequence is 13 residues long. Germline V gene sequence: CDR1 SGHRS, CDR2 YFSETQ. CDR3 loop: CASSFILTSEAFF. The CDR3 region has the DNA TGCGCCAGCAGCTTCATTCTTACCTCTGAAGCTTTCTTT.

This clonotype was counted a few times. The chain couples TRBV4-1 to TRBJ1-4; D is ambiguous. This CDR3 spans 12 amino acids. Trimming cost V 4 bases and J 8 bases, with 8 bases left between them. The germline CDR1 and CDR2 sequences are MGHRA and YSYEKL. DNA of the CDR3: TGCGCCAGCAGCCGACCCTACGAAAAACTGTTTTTT. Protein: CASSRPYEKLFF.

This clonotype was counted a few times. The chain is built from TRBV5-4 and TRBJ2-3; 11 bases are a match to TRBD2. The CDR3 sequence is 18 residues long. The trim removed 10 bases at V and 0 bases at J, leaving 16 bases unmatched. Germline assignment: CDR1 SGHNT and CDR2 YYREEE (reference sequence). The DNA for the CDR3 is TGTGCCTCGGGGGCTAGCGGGGGGCCATATAGTAGCACAGATACGCAGTATTTT. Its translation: CASGASGGPYSSTDTQYF.

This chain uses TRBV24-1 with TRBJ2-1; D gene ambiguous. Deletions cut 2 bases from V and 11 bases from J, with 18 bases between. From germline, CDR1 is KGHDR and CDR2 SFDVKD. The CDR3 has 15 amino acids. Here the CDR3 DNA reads TGTGCCACCAGTGATTCCCGTAAGGAGTTGGGTAAGCAGTTCTTC. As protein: CATSDSRKELGKQFF.

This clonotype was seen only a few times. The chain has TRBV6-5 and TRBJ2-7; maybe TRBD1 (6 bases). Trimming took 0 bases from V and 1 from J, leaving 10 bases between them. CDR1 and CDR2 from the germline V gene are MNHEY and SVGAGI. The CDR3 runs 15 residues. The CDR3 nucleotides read TGTGCCAGCAGTTACTCGTTGGACAGATCCTACGAGCAGTACGTC. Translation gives CASSYSLDRSYEQYV.

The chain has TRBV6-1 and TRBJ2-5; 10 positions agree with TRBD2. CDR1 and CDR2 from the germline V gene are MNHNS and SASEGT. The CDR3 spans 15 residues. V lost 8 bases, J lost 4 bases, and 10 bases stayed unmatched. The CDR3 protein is CASCQLAGPGETQYF. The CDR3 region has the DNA TGTGCCAGCTGTCAACTAGCGGGGCCGGGAGAGACCCAGTACTTC.

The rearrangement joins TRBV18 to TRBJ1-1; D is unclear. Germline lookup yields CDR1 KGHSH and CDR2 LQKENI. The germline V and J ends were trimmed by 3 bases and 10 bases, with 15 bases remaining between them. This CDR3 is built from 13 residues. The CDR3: CASSPSTADVAFF. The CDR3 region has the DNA TGTGCCAGCTCACCCTCAACGGCAGATGTAGCTTTCTTT.

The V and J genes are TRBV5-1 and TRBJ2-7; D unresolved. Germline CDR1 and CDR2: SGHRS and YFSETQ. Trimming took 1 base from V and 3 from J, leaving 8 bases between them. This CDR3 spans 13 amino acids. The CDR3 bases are TGCGCCAGCAGCTTGAAAATCTTCTACGAGCAGTACGTC. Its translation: CASSLKIFYEQYV.

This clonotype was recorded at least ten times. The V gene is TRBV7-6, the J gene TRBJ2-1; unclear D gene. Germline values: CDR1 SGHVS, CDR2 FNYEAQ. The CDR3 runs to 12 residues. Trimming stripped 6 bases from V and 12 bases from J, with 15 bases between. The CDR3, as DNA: TGTGCCAGCAGTCATCCCTCGGGTGGGCAGTTCTTC. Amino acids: CASSHPSGGQFF.